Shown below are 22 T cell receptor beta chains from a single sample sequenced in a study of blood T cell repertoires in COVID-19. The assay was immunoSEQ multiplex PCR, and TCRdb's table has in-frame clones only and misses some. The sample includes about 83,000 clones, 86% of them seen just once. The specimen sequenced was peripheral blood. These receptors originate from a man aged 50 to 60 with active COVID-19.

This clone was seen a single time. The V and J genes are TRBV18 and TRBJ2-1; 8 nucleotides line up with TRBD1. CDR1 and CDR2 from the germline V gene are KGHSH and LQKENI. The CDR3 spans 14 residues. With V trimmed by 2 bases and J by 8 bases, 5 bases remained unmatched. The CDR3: CASSPGTGRDEQFF. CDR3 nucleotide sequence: TGTGCCAGCTCACCAGGGACAGGTAGGGATGAGCAGTTCTTC.

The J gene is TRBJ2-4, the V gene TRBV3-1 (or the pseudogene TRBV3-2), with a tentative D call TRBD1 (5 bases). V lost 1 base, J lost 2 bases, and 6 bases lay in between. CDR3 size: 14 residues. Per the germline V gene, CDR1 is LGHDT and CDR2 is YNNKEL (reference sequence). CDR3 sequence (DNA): TGTGCCAGCAGCCAAGCAGGGCCCAAAAACATTCAGTACTTC. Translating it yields CASSQAGPKNIQYF.

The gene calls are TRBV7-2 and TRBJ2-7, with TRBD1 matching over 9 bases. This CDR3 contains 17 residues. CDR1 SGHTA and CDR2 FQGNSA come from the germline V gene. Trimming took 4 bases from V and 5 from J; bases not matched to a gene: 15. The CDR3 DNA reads TGTGCCAGCAGCTCTAGGGGGACGGGACAGGGTCCCAACGAGCAGTACTTC. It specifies CASSSRGTGQGPNEQYF.

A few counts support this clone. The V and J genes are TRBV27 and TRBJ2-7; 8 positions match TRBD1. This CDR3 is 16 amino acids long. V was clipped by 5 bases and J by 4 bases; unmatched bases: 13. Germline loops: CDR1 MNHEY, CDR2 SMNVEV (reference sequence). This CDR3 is CASSETLTGVLYEQYF. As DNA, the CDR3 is TGTGCCAGCAGTGAAACCTTGACAGGGGTGCTATACGAGCAGTACTTC.

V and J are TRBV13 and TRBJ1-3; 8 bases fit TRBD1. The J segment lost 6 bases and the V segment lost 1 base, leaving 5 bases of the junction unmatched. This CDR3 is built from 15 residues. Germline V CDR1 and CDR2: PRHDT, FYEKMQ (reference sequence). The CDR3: CASSLEGTGENTIYF. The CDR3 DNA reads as TGTGCCAGCAGCTTAGAGGGGACAGGAGAAAACACCATATATTTT.

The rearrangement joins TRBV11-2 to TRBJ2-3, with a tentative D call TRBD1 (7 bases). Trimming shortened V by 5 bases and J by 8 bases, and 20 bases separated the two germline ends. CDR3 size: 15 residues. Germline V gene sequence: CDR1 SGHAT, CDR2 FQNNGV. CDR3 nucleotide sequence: TGTGCCAGCAGCCGGGCGGGACAGCTCGTGGGTACGCAGTATTTT. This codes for CASSRAGQLVGTQYF. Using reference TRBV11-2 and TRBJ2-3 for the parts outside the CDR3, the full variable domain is EAGVAQSPRYKIIEKRQSVAFWCNPISGHATLYWYQQILGQGPKLLIQFQNNGVVDDSQLPKDRFSAERLKGVDSTLKIQPAKLEDSAVYLCASSRAGQLVGTQYFGPGTRLTVL.

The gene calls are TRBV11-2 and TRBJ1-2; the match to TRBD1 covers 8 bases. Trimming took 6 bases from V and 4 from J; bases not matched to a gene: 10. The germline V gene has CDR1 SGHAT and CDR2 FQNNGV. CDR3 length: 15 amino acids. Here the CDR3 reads CASRLTDGQGYGYTF. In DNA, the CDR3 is TGTGCCAGCAGACTTACCGATGGACAGGGCTATGGCTACACCTTC.

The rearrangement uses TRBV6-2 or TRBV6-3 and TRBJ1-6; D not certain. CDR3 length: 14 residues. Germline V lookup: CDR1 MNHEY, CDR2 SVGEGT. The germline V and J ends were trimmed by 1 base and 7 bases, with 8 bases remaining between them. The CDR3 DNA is TGTGCCAGCAGTTACTACAGCTCAAATTCACCCCTCCACTTT. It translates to CASSYYSSNSPLHF.

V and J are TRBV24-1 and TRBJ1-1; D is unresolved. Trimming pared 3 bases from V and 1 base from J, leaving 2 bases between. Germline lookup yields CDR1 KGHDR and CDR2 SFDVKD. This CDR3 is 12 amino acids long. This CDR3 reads CATSDQNTEAFF. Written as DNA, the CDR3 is TGTGCCACCAGTGATCAGAACACTGAAGCTTTCTTT.

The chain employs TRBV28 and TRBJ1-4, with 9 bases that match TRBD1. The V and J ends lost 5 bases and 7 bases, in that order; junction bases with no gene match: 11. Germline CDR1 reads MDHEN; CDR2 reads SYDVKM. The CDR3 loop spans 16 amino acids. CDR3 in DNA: TGTGCCAGCAGTGCATCCGGGACAGGGATGGGTGAAAAACTGTTTTTT. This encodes CASSASGTGMGEKLFF. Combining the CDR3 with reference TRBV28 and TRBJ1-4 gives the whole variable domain DVKVTQSSRYLVKRTGEKVFLECVQDMDHENMFWYRQDPGLGLRLIYFSYDVKMKEKGDIPEGYSVSREKKERFSLILESASTNQTSMYLCASSASGTGMGEKLFFGSGTQLSVL.

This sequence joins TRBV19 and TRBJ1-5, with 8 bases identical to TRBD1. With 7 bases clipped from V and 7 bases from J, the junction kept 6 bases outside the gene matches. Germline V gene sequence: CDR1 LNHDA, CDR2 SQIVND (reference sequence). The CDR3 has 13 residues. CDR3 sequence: CASNRQGNQPQHF. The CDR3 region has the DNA TGTGCCAGTAATCGACAGGGGAACCAGCCCCAGCATTTT. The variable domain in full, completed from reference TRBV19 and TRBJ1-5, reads DGGITQSPKYLFRKEGQNVTLSCEQNLNHDAMYWYRQDPGQGLRLIYYSQIVNDFQKGDIAEGYSVSREKKESFPLTVTSAQKNPTAFYLCASNRQGNQPQHFGDGTRLSIL.

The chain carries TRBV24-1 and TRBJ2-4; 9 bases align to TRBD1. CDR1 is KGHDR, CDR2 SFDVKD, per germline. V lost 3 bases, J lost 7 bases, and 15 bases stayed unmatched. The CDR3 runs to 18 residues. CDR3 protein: CATSDAPGQGGGRNIQYF. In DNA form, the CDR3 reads TGTGCCACCAGTGATGCACCGGGACAGGGAGGCGGAAGGAACATTCAGTACTTC.

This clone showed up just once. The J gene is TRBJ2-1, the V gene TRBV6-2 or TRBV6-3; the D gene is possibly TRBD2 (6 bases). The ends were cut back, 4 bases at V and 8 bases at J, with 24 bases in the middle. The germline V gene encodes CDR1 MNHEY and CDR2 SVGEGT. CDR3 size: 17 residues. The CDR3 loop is CASSLPYWAGGDHEQFF. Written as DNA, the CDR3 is TGTGCCAGCAGTTTGCCCTATTGGGCGGGCGGGGACCATGAGCAGTTCTTC.

CDR3 region: CASSQENGYEQYF. The CDR3 bases are TGTGCCAGCAGCCAAGAGAACGGCTACGAGCAGTACTTC. The chain joins TRBV14 to TRBJ2-7; D is ambiguous. Germline CDR1 and CDR2: SGHDN and FVKESK. CDR3 length: 13 residues. The germline V and J ends were trimmed by 0 bases and 3 bases, with 6 bases remaining between them.

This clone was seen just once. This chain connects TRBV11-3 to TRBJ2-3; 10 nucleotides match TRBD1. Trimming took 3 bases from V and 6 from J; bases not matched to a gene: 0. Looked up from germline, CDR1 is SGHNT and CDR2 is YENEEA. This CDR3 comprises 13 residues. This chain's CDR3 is CASSLGQGDTQYF. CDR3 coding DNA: TGTGCCAGCAGCTTGGGACAGGGGGATACGCAGTATTTT.

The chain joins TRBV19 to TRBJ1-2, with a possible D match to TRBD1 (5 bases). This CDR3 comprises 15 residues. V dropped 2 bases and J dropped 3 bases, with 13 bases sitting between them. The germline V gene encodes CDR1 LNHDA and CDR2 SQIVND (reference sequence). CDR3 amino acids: CASSIRDGGDYGYTF. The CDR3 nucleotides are TGTGCCAGTAGTATACGGGACGGCGGGGACTATGGCTACACCTTC. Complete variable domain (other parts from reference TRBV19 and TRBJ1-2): DGGITQSPKYLFRKEGQNVTLSCEQNLNHDAMYWYRQDPGQGLRLIYYSQIVNDFQKGDIAEGYSVSREKKESFPLTVTSAQKNPTAFYLCASSIRDGGDYGYTFGSGTRLTVV.

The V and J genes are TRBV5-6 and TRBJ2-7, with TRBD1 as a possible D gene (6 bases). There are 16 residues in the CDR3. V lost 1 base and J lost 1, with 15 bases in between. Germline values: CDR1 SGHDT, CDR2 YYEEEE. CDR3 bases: TGTGCCAGCAGCTTGCAGGGGTCCATTAAGTCCTACGAGCAGTACTTC. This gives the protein CASSLQGSIKSYEQYF.

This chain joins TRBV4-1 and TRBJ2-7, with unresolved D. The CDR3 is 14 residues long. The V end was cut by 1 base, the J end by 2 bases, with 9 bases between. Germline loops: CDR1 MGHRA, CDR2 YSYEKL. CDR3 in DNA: TGCGCCAGCAGCCAAGGAGGCAGAACCTACGAGCAGTACTTC. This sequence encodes CASSQGGRTYEQYF.

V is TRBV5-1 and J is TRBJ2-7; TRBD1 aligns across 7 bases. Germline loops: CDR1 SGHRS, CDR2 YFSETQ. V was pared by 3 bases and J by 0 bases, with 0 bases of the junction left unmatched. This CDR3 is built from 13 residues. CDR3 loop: CASSWDSSYEQYF. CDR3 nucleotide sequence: TGCGCCAGCAGCTGGGACAGCTCCTACGAGCAGTACTTC.

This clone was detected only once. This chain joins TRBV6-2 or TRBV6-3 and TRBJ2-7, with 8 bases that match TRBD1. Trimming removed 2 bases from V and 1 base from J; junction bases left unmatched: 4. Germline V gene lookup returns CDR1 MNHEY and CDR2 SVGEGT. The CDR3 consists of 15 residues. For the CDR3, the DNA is TGTGCCAGCAGTTACGGTGGGACAGGATCCTACGAGCAGTACTTC. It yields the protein CASSYGGTGSYEQYF.

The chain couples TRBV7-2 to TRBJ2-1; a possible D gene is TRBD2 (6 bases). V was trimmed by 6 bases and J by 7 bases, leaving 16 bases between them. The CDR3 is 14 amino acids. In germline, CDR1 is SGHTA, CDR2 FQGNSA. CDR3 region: CASSLAFRGNEQFF. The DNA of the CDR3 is TGTGCCAGCAGTCTAGCGTTTCGCGGTAATGAGCAGTTCTTC.

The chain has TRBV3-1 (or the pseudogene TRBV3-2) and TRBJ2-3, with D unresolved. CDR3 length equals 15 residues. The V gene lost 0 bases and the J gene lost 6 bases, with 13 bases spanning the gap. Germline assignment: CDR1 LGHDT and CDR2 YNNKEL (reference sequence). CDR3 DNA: TGTGCCAGCAGCCAAGAGCGTCCCTTGGAGGATACGCAGTATTTT. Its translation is CASSQERPLEDTQYF.